This TCR beta chain is from a study of blood T cell repertoires in COVID-19. Original processing methods: The authors estimated nucleated cell counts from reference gene primer amplification. The method was immunoSEQ multiplex PCR; TCRdb's version includes in-frame clones alone and lacks a portion of them. V and J calls and clone size are those listed in that table; D and trimming were worked out from the DNA. Of around 280,000 clones listed, more than 75% are singletons. Germline assignment: CDR1 MNHEY and CDR2 SVGAGI. This CDR3 region has 13 residues. Trimming cost V 0 bases and J 13 bases, with 15 bases left between them.

The sequencing sample was made of peripheral blood. This sequence originates from a man aged 65 to 85 with acute or convalescent COVID-19. V usage is TRBV6-5 and J usage is TRBJ2-5, with a tentative D call TRBD2 (5 bases). This CDR3 is CASSYSIPSRAYF. CDR3 nucleotide sequence: TGTGCCAGCAGTTACTCGATACCTAGCCGGGCGTACTTC.